This T cell receptor (beta chain) was observed in a study of response to subunit inactivated influenza vaccine. J was trimmed by 7 bases and V by 2 bases; bases with no gene match: 5. Germline V gene sequence: CDR1 GTSNPN, CDR2 SVGIG (reference sequence). This CDR3 is 15 amino acids long. MiXCR was run by TCRdb on the RT-PCR reads, yielding one entry per CDR3 protein. The table includes over 800,000 distinct CDR3 sequences, 21% detected once. Only a few counts were recorded for this clonotype. Its antigen is unidentified. Study-level points and caveats: It was the authors' suggestion that each seasonal influenza vaccination recruits few new T cells.

The chain combines TRBV30 with TRBJ2-1, with 13 bases that match TRBD2. The material was PBMCs from blood, obtained around 5 days after vaccination. The receptor's source is a man aged 45-60 years who received an inactivated influenza vaccine. CDR3 region: CAWSPGLAGNNEQFF. CDR3 bases: TGTGCCTGGAGTCCGGGACTAGCGGGAAATAATGAGCAGTTCTTC. The entire variable domain, with the rest obtained from reference TRBV30 and TRBJ2-1, is as follows: SQTIHQWPATLVQPVGSPLSLECTVEGTSNPNLYWYRQAAGRGLQLLFYSVGIGQISSEVPQNLSASRPQDRQFILSSKKLLLSDSGFYLCAWSPGLAGNNEQFFGPGTRLTVL.